The next 32 T cell receptor beta chains were all read from a single sample in a study of T cells in Graves' hyperthyroidism and ophthalmopathy. The TCR beta CDR3 regions underwent amplification using RNA transcripts as the source. During a first-round RT-PCR of the TCR CDR3, the HTBI primer set was used. TCRdb re-called the multiplex PCR reads with MiXCR, one entry per CDR3 protein. The profile shows 550,000 to 700,000 distinct CDR3 sequences, around 42% of them singletons. Material: peripheral blood or thyroid tissue (not recorded which). The receptors here all came from an adult woman with Graves' disease, either hyperthyroidism or ophthalmopathy (not recorded which).

This clonotype was detected a few times. This chain joins TRBV3-1 and TRBJ2-7, with no clear D. CDR3 length: 17 residues. CDR1 and CDR2 from the germline V gene are LGHDT and YNNKEL (reference sequence). Trimming took off 0 bases at V and 3 bases at J, with 18 bases between the two ends. As DNA, the CDR3 is TGTGCCAGCAGCCAAGACCCTGTCTGGACGGTTCACTACGAGCAGTACTTC. This gives the protein CASSQDPVWTVHYEQYF.

J is TRBJ1-1 and V is TRBV7-2; perhaps TRBD1 as D (5 bases). CDR1 is SGHTA, CDR2 FQGNSA, per germline. The germline V and J ends were trimmed by 4 bases and 8 bases, with 11 bases remaining between them. The CDR3 covers 12 residues. CDR3 DNA: TGTGCCAGCAGCTCGTGGGGGTACGAAGCTTTCTTT. As protein: CASSSWGYEAFF.

The chain employs TRBV29-1 and TRBJ2-2, with a weak D call TRBD2 (5 bases). Germline V gives CDR1 SQVTM, CDR2 ANQGSEA. The length of the CDR3 is 17 residues. Trimming left V 2 bases short and J 0 bases short, with 16 bases between. As DNA, the CDR3 is TGCAGCGTTGAATGGGGAGACAAGAACTCGAACACCGGGGAGCTGTTTTTT. Translating gives CSVEWGDKNSNTGELFF.

This clonotype showed up just a few times. V usage is TRBV5-5 and J usage is TRBJ2-7; D is unresolved. Trimming pared 2 bases from V and 2 bases from J, leaving 11 bases between. CDR1 SGHKS and CDR2 YYEKEE come from the germline V gene (reference sequence). The CDR3 is made up of 14 amino acids. The CDR3 loop is CASSFAGRAYEQYF. The CDR3 DNA follows: TGTGCCAGCAGCTTCGCCGGGCGTGCCTACGAGCAGTACTTC.

This clonotype was picked up many times. This chain connects TRBV9 to TRBJ1-1, with D possibly being TRBD1 (5 bases). There are 13 residues in the CDR3. CDR1 is SGDLS, CDR2 YYNGEE, per germline. Trimming removed 0 bases at V and 5 bases at J, with 8 bases between. CDR3 coding DNA: TGTGCCAGCAGCGTAGTTCGGGGGACTGAAGCTTTCTTT. Translating it yields CASSVVRGTEAFF.

The V call is TRBV19, the J call TRBJ1-1; TRBD1 aligns across 7 bases. Germline values: CDR1 LNHDA, CDR2 SQIVND (reference sequence). The CDR3 totals 13 residues. J lost 8 bases, V lost 6 bases, and 9 bases had no gene match. The CDR3 nucleotides are TGTGCCAGTAGAGGCGGACAGGTAAAGGAAGCTTTCTTT. It encodes CASRGGQVKEAFF.

The J gene is TRBJ1-2, the V gene TRBV9; 11 bases map to TRBD1. The CDR3 consists of 16 residues. The V gene's germline CDR1 is SGDLS and CDR2 YYNGEE. The J segment lost 7 bases and the V segment lost 3 bases, leaving 11 bases of the junction unmatched. CDR3 sequence reads: CASSDGTGGLSSGYTF. The CDR3 bases are TGTGCCAGCAGCGACGGGACAGGGGGTCTGTCATCTGGCTACACCTTC.

J is TRBJ1-1 and V is TRBV7-6; D remains ambiguous. Trimming stripped 11 bases from V and 3 bases from J, with 7 bases between. Germline-derived CDR1 and CDR2 are SGHVS and FNYEAQ. The CDR3 has 10 amino acids. In DNA, the CDR3 is TGTGCCCTGCGGGACACTGAAGCTTTCTTT. Amino acids: CALRDTEAFF.

The chain has TRBV20-1 and TRBJ2-7; 8 nucleotides match TRBD1. V shed 1 base and J 11 bases; nucleotides not matched to a gene: 1. Germline lookup yields CDR1 DFQATT and CDR2 SNEGSKA (reference sequence). The CDR3 runs 10 residues. The CDR3 DNA reads TGCAGTGCTAGAGCGGACAGGGAGTACTTC. This sequence encodes CSARADREYF.

Note on this clonotype: A read error may account for a junction end that differs from germline. This rearrangement joins TRBV7-9 to TRBJ2-7, with TRBD2 identical over 7 bases. Germline loops: CDR1 SEHNR, CDR2 FQNEAQ (reference sequence). The CDR3 has 15 amino acids. The CDR3 here is CASSLAPAGTYEQHF. Written as DNA, the CDR3 is TGTGCCAGCAGCTTAGCTCCAGCGGGGACCTACGAGCAGCACTTC.

This clonotype was observed many times. The gene calls are TRBV6-5 and TRBJ1-2; D is unresolved. Trimming took 1 base from V and 8 from J, leaving 17 bases between them. CDR3 length: 15 amino acids. Germline V CDR1 and CDR2: MNHEY, SVGAGI. This CDR3 reads CASSYYGTPLAGYTF. The CDR3 nucleotides are TGTGCCAGCAGTTACTACGGAACCCCCCTCGCGGGCTACACCTTC.

The chain uses TRBV20-1 and TRBJ1-6, with TRBD1 matching 9 bases. This CDR3 is built from 14 residues. Germline loops: CDR1 DFQATT, CDR2 SNEGSKA (reference sequence). Trimming took 6 bases from V and 6 from J; bases not matched to a gene: 6. The chain's CDR3 is CSANRDRVNSPLHF. The CDR3 nucleotides read TGCAGTGCAAACCGGGACAGGGTTAATTCACCCCTCCACTTT.

This clonotype showed up many times. This chain uses TRBV28 with TRBJ2-7; no definite D call. The germline V gene has CDR1 MDHEN and CDR2 SYDVKM. Trimming cost V 5 bases and J 6 bases, with 5 bases left between them. The length of the CDR3 is 10 residues. The CDR3 DNA follows: TGTGCCAGCAGTGCCTCCGAGCAGTACTTC. It is translated as CASSASEQYF. The entire variable domain, with the rest obtained from reference TRBV28 and TRBJ2-7, is as follows: DVKVTQSSRYLVKRTGEKVFLECVQDMDHENMFWYRQDPGLGLRLIYFSYDVKMKEKGDIPEGYSVSREKKERFSLILESASTNQTSMYLCASSASEQYFGPGTRLTVT.

The V gene is TRBV7-9, the J gene TRBJ2-7; D gene unclear. This CDR3 comprises 13 residues. Germline lookup yields CDR1 SEHNR and CDR2 FQNEAQ (reference sequence). Trimming took off 8 bases at V and 3 bases at J, with 14 bases between the two ends. CDR3 in amino acids: CASALTESYEQYF. The CDR3 DNA sequence: TGTGCCAGCGCATTGACCGAGAGCTACGAGCAGTACTTC.

J is TRBJ1-1 and V is TRBV9; D remains unclear. The CDR3 consists of 14 residues. Trimming took 0 bases from V and 0 from J, leaving 6 bases between them. The germline V gene encodes CDR1 SGDLS and CDR2 YYNGEE. The CDR3 is CASSVESMNTEAFF. The DNA of the CDR3 is TGTGCCAGCAGCGTAGAGTCCATGAACACTGAAGCTTTCTTT.

In this sample, this clonotype turned up many times. The chain combines TRBV5-1 with TRBJ2-7; D gene uncertain. The germline V gene encodes CDR1 SGHRS and CDR2 YFSETQ. The CDR3 has 15 residues. With 6 bases removed from V and 2 bases from J, the gap between germline ends came to 18 bases. CDR3 nucleotides: TGCGCCAGCACTCGTCGCCCGCAGGATGCCTACGAGCAGTACTTC. Its translation is CASTRRPQDAYEQYF.

V gene TRBV10-3 combines with J gene TRBJ1-1; 8 bases agree with TRBD1. Germline CDR1 reads ENHRY; CDR2 reads SYGVKD. The CDR3 has 20 residues. After removal of 2 bases from V and 1 base from J, the junction contained 18 bases not matched to a gene. CDR3 region: CAISEDGPGWTGRTNTEAFF. In DNA form, the CDR3 reads TGTGCCATCAGTGAGGACGGGCCGGGGTGGACAGGGAGGACGAACACTGAAGCTTTCTTT.

With regard to this clonotype: An end of the junction differs from the germline gene, which may be a read error. The chain combines TRBV14 with TRBJ1-6; unclear D gene. Looked up from germline, CDR1 is SGHDN and CDR2 is FVKESK. The CDR3 is 16 residues long. The DNA for the CDR3 is TGTGCCAGCAGCCAAGTACGGCATTGGAGTAATTCACCCCCCCACTTT. Amino acids: CASSQVRHWSNSPPHF.

This sequence joins TRBV7-9 and TRBJ1-5; no definite D call. Deletions cut 3 bases from V and 15 bases from J, with 9 bases between. CDR3 length: 10 amino acids. CDR1 SEHNR and CDR2 FQNEAQ come from the germline V gene (reference sequence). The CDR3 DNA reads TGTGCCAGCAGCTTCTATTCCCGGCATTTT. Translated: CASSFYSRHF. Full variable domain (rest looked up from reference TRBV7-9 and TRBJ1-5): DTGVSQNPRHKITKRGQNVTFRCDPISEHNRLYWYRQTLGQGPEFLTYFQNEAQLEKSRLLSDRFSAERPKGSFSTLEIQRTEQGDSAMYLCASSFYSRHFGDGTRLSIL.

This clonotype was picked up many times. V and J are TRBV7-9 and TRBJ1-2; D is possibly TRBD1 (6 bases). There are 15 residues in the CDR3. From germline, CDR1 is SEHNR and CDR2 FQNEAQ (reference sequence). The V end lost 5 bases, the J end lost 5 bases, and 18 bases lay between the germline ends. CDR3 nucleotide sequence: TGTGCCAGCAGCCCCCATCCGCGACAGGCATATGGCTACACCTTC. Translation gives CASSPHPRQAYGYTF.

This clonotype was counted at least ten times. This rearrangement joins TRBV5-1 to TRBJ2-7; D is ambiguous. Germline loops: CDR1 SGHRS, CDR2 YFSETQ. The CDR3 loop spans 12 amino acids. Trimming took 4 bases from V and 5 from J, leaving 10 bases between them. CDR3 loop: CASSRLGHEQYF. The CDR3 bases are TGCGCCAGCAGCCGACTGGGTCACGAGCAGTACTTC.

On this clonotype itself: Given the absence of the conserved phenylalanine or tryptophan at the CDR3 end, a read error is likely. It is unclear where the CDR3 begins or ends on the DNA, so no DNA is shown, and the CDR3 is as TCRdb lists it. This chain's CDR3 is CSAPGLWDR. The V call is TRBV20-1, the J call TRBJ1-5; the table assigns TRBD1, which was not confirmed against the DNA. A total of 9 residues make up the CDR3, ends included. Germline-derived CDR1 and CDR2 are DFQATT and SNEGSKA (reference sequence).

The chain combines TRBV20-1 with TRBJ1-2; no reliable D call. V was trimmed by 0 bases and J by 6 bases, leaving 14 bases between them. CDR3 length: 14 amino acids. Germline CDR1 and CDR2: DFQATT and SNEGSKA (reference sequence). CDR3 residues: CSARDLASSHGYTF. In nucleotides, the CDR3 is TGCAGTGCTAGAGATCTTGCCAGTTCGCATGGCTACACCTTC.

The V and J genes are TRBV11-1 and TRBJ2-7; D remains unclear. Germline CDR1 reads SGHAT; CDR2 reads FQDESV (reference sequence). Trimming stripped 4 bases from V and 2 bases from J, with 15 bases between. This CDR3 is 15 amino acids long. CDR3 amino acids: CASSSDVGFTYEQYF. CDR3 sequence (DNA): TGTGCCAGCAGCTCGGATGTGGGATTTACCTACGAGCAGTACTTC.

On this clonotype: As the CDR3 is not closed by the conserved phenylalanine or tryptophan, this likely results from a read error. The chain couples TRBV11-2 to TRBJ1-3; D is possibly TRBD1 (6 bases). The CDR3 extends over 15 amino acids. CDR1 and CDR2 from the germline V gene are SGHAT and FQNNGV. Trimming took off 1 base at V and 0 bases at J, with 7 bases between the two ends. The CDR3 sequence: CASSLVQGSGNTIYC. CDR3 in DNA: TGTGCCAGCAGCTTAGTACAGGGCTCTGGAAACACCATATATTGT.

The V and J genes are TRBV27 and TRBJ1-2; 8 bases fit TRBD1. This CDR3 spans 14 amino acids. Germline CDR1 is MNHEY and CDR2 is SMNVEV (reference sequence). Unmatched junction bases numbered 6, after V lost 5 bases and J lost 4 bases. In nucleotides, the CDR3 is TGTGCCAGCAGTACTACCGGGACAGGCTATGGCTACACCTTC. Translation gives CASSTTGTGYGYTF.

In nucleotides, the CDR3 is TGTGCCAGCAGTACAACGACAGGGAGGCTGTTTTTT. As protein: CASSTTTGRLFF. The chain is built from TRBV12-3 or TRBV12-4 and TRBJ1-4, with TRBD1 identical over 7 bases. V was pared by 5 bases and J by 14 bases, with 8 bases of the junction left unmatched. The length of the CDR3 is 12 residues.

This clonotype came up many times. This rearrangement joins TRBV5-1 to TRBJ2-2, with D possibly called TRBD1 or TRBD2 (6 bases each). V gave up 4 bases and J gave up 6 bases, with 13 bases separating them. This CDR3 has 14 amino acids. Germline V gene data show CDR1 as SGHRS and CDR2 as YFSETQ. Here the CDR3 DNA reads TGCGCCAGCAGCATCACGGGGGCATCCGGGGAGCTGTTTTTT. Its translation is CASSITGASGELFF.

The V call is TRBV5-1, the J call TRBJ1-2; no reliable D call. The CDR3 is 13 amino acids. V lost 1 base and J lost 2, with 6 bases in between. The germline CDR1 and CDR2 sequences are SGHRS and YFSETQ. The CDR3 sequence is CASSLNGNYGYTF. The DNA for the CDR3 is TGCGCCAGCAGCTTGAACGGCAACTATGGCTACACCTTC.

This clonotype was counted only a few times. As DNA, the CDR3 is TGTGCCACCAGCAGTGTTCAAGACAGGGGCGATCTAAACCAGCATTTT. Protein: CATSSVQDRGDLNQHF. The chain uses TRBV15 and TRBJ1-5; 8 nucleotides match TRBD1. Losses at the gene ends were 3 bases for V and 12 bases for J; bases not matched to a gene: 16. This CDR3 spans 16 amino acids. CDR1 is LNHNV and CDR2 is YYDKDF in the germline V gene (reference sequence).

This clonotype was seen at least ten times. The chain has TRBV7-2 and TRBJ2-2; D is undetermined. V was pared by 5 bases and J by 7 bases, with 14 bases between. The germline gives CDR1 SGHTA, CDR2 FQGNSA. The CDR3 sequence is 14 residues long. The CDR3 DNA sequence: TGTGCCAGCAGCCCGACGTATTACAACGGGGAGCTGTTTTTT. This translates into CASSPTYYNGELFF.

Many counts were recorded for this clonotype. A read error may explain this, as a much larger clone is one base away. CDR3 protein: CASSFATGELFF. CDR3 DNA: TGTGCCAGCAGCTTCGCCACCGGGGAGCTGTTTTTT. This chain uses TRBV11-2 with TRBJ2-2; D unresolved. Trimming removed 3 bases at V and 4 bases at J, with 3 bases between. Germline values: CDR1 SGHAT, CDR2 FQNNGV. This CDR3 region has 12 residues. Complete variable domain (other parts from reference TRBV11-2 and TRBJ2-2): EAGVAQSPRYKIIEKRQSVAFWCNPISGHATLYWYQQILGQGPKLLIQFQNNGVVDDSQLPKDRFSAERLKGVDSTLKIQPAKLEDSAVYLCASSFATGELFFGEGSRLTVL.